Detailed here is one TCR beta chain. This table comes from immunoSEQ multiplex PCR, and its TCRdb copy is limited to in-frame clones, with some not included. In the table there are over 100,000 clones, about nine tenths of which are singletons. The sample belongs to a study of OX40 agonist ivuxolimab in advanced cancers. On the study more broadly: Earlier treatment with anti-PD-1, anti-PD-L1 or anti-CTLA-4 was permitted, and less than 50% had received some.

This CDR3 region has 15 residues. With 4 bases clipped from V and 0 bases from J, the junction kept 5 bases outside the gene matches. The V gene's germline CDR1 is MDHEN and CDR2 SYDVKM. The clonotype originates from an adult with an advanced solid tumor such as melanoma, head and neck, liver or kidney cancer. The chain recombines TRBV28 with TRBJ2-7, with TRBD1 matching over 8 bases. The sample here was CD4+ or CD8+ T cells sorted from blood, taken in a trial of the OX40 agonist ivuxolimab. In DNA, the CDR3 is TGTGCCAGCAGTTCAAGGACAGGGTTCTCCTACGAGCAGTACTTC. Protein product: CASSSRTGFSYEQYF.